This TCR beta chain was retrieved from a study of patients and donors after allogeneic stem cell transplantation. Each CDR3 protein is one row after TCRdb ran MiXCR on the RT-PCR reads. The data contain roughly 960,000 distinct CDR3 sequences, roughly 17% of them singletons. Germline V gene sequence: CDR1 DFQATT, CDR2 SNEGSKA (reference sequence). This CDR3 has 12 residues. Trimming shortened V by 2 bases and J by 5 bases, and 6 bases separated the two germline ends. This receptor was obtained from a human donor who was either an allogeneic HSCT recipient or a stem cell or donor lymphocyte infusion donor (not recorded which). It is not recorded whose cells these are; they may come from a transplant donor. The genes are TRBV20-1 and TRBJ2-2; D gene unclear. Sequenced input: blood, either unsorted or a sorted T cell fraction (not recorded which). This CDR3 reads CSARYGTGELFF. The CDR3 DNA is TGCAGTGCTAGATACGGGACCGGGGAGCTGTTTTTT.